This T cell receptor (beta chain) was obtained from a study of shared clonotypes between healthy human individuals. TCRdb keeps only in-frame clones here, not all; method: immunoSEQ multiplex PCR. The sample shows roughly 2.5 million clones, over 85% of them seen only once. Sequencing used naive CD4+ T cells sorted from blood. As to subset: CD45RA+ positively selected. This clonotype was obtained from a man younger than 35 in good health.

The CDR3 region has the DNA TGTGCCATCAATAGACTAGGGCAGGACACTGAAGCTTTCTTT. The encoded protein is CAINRLGQDTEAFF. The V call is TRBV10-3, the J call TRBJ1-1; unclear D gene. CDR1 is ENHRY and CDR2 is SYGVKD in the germline V gene. The CDR3 extends over 14 amino acids. V was clipped by 7 bases and J by 3 bases, with 15 bases between them.